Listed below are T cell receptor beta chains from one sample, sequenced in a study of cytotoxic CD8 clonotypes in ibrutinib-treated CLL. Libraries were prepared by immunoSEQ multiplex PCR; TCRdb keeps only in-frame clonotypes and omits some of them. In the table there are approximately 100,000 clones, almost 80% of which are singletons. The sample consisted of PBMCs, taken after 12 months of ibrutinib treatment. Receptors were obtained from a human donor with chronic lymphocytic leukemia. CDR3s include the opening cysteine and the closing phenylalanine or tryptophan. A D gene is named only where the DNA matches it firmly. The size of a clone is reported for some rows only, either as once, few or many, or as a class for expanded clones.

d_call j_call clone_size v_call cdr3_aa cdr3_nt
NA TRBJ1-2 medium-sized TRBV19 CASRSPGGGYTF TGTGCCAGTAGATCCCCCGGCGGCGGCTACACCTTC
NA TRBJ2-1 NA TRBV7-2 CASSSVADNEQFF TGTGCCAGCAGCTCGGTGGCTGACAATGAGCAGTTCTTC
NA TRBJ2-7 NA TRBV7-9 CASSLGTGGAEQYF TGTGCCAGCAGCCTCGGGACTGGGGGTGCCGAGCAGTACTTC
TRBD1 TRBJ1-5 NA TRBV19 CASPKRDRGRNQPQHF TGTGCCAGTCCCAAACGGGACAGGGGGCGAAATCAGCCCCAGCATTTT
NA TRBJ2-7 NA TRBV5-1 CASSLVGRGEQYF TGCGCCAGCAGCTTGGTAGGGAGGGGGGAGCAGTACTTC
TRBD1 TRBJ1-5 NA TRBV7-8 CASTPGGFRFQPQHF TGTGCCAGCACCCCAGGGGGCTTTAGGTTTCAGCCCCAGCATTTT
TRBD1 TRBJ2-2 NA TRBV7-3 CASSFGDRDTGELFF TGTGCCAGCAGCTTCGGGGACAGGGACACCGGGGAGCTGTTTTTT
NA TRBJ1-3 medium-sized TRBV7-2 CASSIISPAIFSGNTIYF TGTGCCAGCAGCATTATCTCCCCGGCCATCTTCTCTGGAAACACCATATATTTT
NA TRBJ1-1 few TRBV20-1 CSAEGTEAFF TGCAGTGCGGAGGGCACTGAAGCTTTCTTT
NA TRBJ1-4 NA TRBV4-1 CASSQDGSTALATNEKLFF TGCGCCAGCAGCCAAGATGGCTCGACAGCACTTGCAACTAATGAAAAACTGTTTTTT
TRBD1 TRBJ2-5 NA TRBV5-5 CASSRQYQVSDRGTQYF TGTGCCAGCAGCCGTCAATATCAAGTTAGCGACAGGGGGACCCAGTACTTC
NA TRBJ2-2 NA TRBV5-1 CASILGVDTGELFF TGCGCCAGCATCCTCGGGGTGGACACCGGGGAGCTGTTTTTT
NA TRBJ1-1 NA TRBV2 CASSRNTEAFF TGTGCCAGCAGCCGAAACACTGAAGCTTTCTTT
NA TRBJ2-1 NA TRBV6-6 CASSSHRVGNEQFF TGTGCCAGCAGTTCCCACCGGGTAGGCAATGAGCAGTTCTTC
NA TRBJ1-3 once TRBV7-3 CASSLGHSGNTIYF TGTGCCAGCAGCTTAGGCCACTCTGGAAACACCATATATTTT
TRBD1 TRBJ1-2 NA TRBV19 CASSAYRQGDVYGYTF TGTGCCAGTAGTGCATATCGACAGGGAGACGTCTATGGCTACACCTTC
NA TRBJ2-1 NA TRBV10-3 CAISDQGEQFF TGTGCCATCAGTGACCAGGGTGAGCAGTTCTTC
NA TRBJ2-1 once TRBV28 CASSLLGSSSYNEQFF TGTGCCAGCAGTTTATTGGGGTCGAGCTCCTACAATGAGCAGTTCTTC
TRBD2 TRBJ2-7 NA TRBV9 CASSVGKERGGAYEQYF TGTGCCAGCAGCGTAGGAAAGGAGCGCGGGGGGGCGTACGAGCAGTACTTC
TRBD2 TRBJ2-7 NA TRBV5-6 CASSPGLAGVLSYEQYF TGTGCCAGCAGCCCCGGACTAGCGGGGGTCCTCTCCTACGAGCAGTACTTC
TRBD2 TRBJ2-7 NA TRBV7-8 CASSWTSGGSSYEQYF TGTGCCAGCAGCTGGACTAGCGGGGGGAGCTCCTACGAGCAGTACTTC
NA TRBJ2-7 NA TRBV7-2 CASSLVGSEQYF TGTGCCAGCAGCTTAGTGGGGTCCGAGCAGTACTTC
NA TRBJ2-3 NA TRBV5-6 CASSQVPFRTDTQYF TGTGCCAGCAGCCAAGTCCCCTTCCGCACAGATACGCAGTATTTT
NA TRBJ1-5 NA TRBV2 CASSEQGSDNQPQHF TGTGCCAGCAGTGAACAGGGTAGCGACAATCAGCCCCAGCATTTT
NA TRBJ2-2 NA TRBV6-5 CASSPRGRITGELFF TGTGCCAGCAGTCCTAGGGGCAGGATCACCGGGGAGCTGTTTTTT
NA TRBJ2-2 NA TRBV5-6 CASSLSRALNTGELFF TGTGCCAGCAGCTTGAGTCGGGCCCTGAACACCGGGGAGCTGTTTTTT
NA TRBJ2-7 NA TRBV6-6 CASRQGDEQYF TGTGCCAGCAGGCAGGGCGACGAGCAGTACTTC
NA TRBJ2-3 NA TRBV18 CASSPGHTDTQYF TGTGCCAGCTCGCCGGGACACACAGATACGCAGTATTTT